The 31 T cell receptor beta chains listed next were all sequenced from one sample in a study of blood T cell repertoires in COVID-19. Profiling relied on immunoSEQ multiplex PCR, and the TCRdb table lists in-frame clones only, not all of them. The table shows some 52,000 clones, with less than 95% occurring only once. The sample was peripheral blood. The source is a human donor in a cohort sampled during active COVID-19.

The CDR3 sequence: CASNSGSDIQYF. For the CDR3, the DNA is TGTGCCAGCAACTCCGGGAGTGACATTCAGTACTTC. The rearrangement links TRBV28 to TRBJ2-4, with a weak D call TRBD2 (6 bases). V was pared by 7 bases and J by 8 bases, with 12 bases between. This CDR3 has 12 residues. Germline CDR1 is MDHEN and CDR2 is SYDVKM.

J is TRBJ2-2 and V is TRBV27, with TRBD2 matching over 12 bases. CDR1 and CDR2 from the germline V gene are MNHEY and SMNVEV (reference sequence). The CDR3 extends over 17 amino acids. Unmatched junction bases numbered 2, after V lost 0 bases and J lost 3 bases. CDR3 DNA: TGTGCCAGCAGTTTATCCCGACTAGCGGGAGACACCGGGGAGCTGTTTTTT. Amino acid sequence: CASSLSRLAGDTGELFF.

V and J are TRBV28 and TRBJ1-5, with D possibly matching TRBD1 (6 bases). This CDR3 region has 14 residues. V was pared by 4 bases and J by 6 bases, with 13 bases between. Germline V lookup: CDR1 MDHEN, CDR2 SYDVKM. This CDR3 reads CASSSHREGQPQHF. The CDR3 DNA reads as TGTGCCAGCAGTTCTCACAGGGAGGGTCAGCCCCAGCATTTT.

The rearrangement uses TRBV19 and TRBJ2-1, with TRBD1 matching 7 bases. The CDR3 has 15 residues. The junction had 4 bases not matched to a gene; V was cut back by 1 base and J by 4 bases. The germline CDR1 and CDR2 sequences are LNHDA and SQIVND (reference sequence). Here the CDR3 DNA reads TGTGCCAGTAGTATAGTTGGGACAGCGTACAATGAGCAGTTCTTC. Its translation is CASSIVGTAYNEQFF.

The chain uses TRBV20-1 and TRBJ1-1; D unresolved. The CDR3 contains 10 residues. Germline-derived CDR1 and CDR2 are DFQATT and SNEGSKA (reference sequence). The V gene lost 6 bases and the J gene lost 3 bases, with 5 bases spanning the gap. This chain's CDR3 is CSAADTEAFF. The CDR3 DNA follows: TGCAGTGCCGCAGACACTGAAGCTTTCTTT.

The CDR3 spells CASSYQGPQETQYF. The CDR3 DNA reads as TGTGCCAGCAGTTATCAGGGGCCTCAAGAGACCCAGTACTTC. The chain has TRBV6-5 and TRBJ2-5; possible D gene TRBD1, 6 bases. V shed 3 bases and J shed 2 bases, with 10 bases lying between them. The V gene's germline CDR1 is MNHEY and CDR2 SVGAGI. The CDR3 is 14 amino acids.

This clone was seen more than once but under ten times. V gene TRBV6-1 combines with J gene TRBJ1-5; D remains ambiguous. The CDR3 is made up of 14 amino acids. In germline, CDR1 is MNHNS, CDR2 SASEGT. With 2 bases removed from V and 3 bases from J, the gap between germline ends came to 8 bases. As DNA, the CDR3 is TGTGCCAGCAGTGAACAGCGGGACAATCAGCCCCAGCATTTT. Amino acids: CASSEQRDNQPQHF.

This chain links TRBV5-1 with TRBJ2-1; D is perhaps TRBD2 (6 bases). The CDR3 consists of 13 residues. Germline-derived CDR1 and CDR2 are SGHRS and YFSETQ. V was clipped by 4 bases and J by 5 bases, with 10 bases between them. In nucleotides, the CDR3 is TGCGCCAGCAGCCTCGGGACTGACAATGAGCAGTTCTTC. Its translation: CASSLGTDNEQFF.

This chain uses TRBV5-1 with TRBJ1-1; TRBD1 matches 7 bases. The CDR3 has 15 residues. The V gene end was trimmed by 4 bases and the J gene end by 1 base; junction bases not matched to a gene: 7. Germline CDR1 reads SGHRS; CDR2 reads YFSETQ. In DNA, the CDR3 is TGCGCCAGCAGCCCCGGACAGGCCCCGAACACTGAAGCTTTCTTT. Its translation is CASSPGQAPNTEAFF. The full variable domain, completed using reference TRBV5-1 and TRBJ1-1, is KAGVTQTPRYLIKTRGQQVTLSCSPISGHRSVSWYQQTPGQGLQFLFEYFSETQRNKGNFPGRFSGRQFSNSRSEMNVSTLELGDSALYLCASSPGQAPNTEAFFGQGTRLTVV.

The genes are TRBV18 and TRBJ2-1; tentative D call: TRBD1 (5 bases). Germline assignment: CDR1 KGHSH and CDR2 LQKENI. V was shortened by 2 bases and J by 5 bases, with 16 bases between the two germline ends. This CDR3 is built from 16 residues. This CDR3 is CASSPLAGFANNEQFF. CDR3 sequence (DNA): TGTGCCAGCTCACCATTGGCAGGGTTTGCGAACAATGAGCAGTTCTTC.

The rearrangement joins TRBV6-5 to TRBJ1-1; D gene unclear. The V gene's germline CDR1 is MNHEY and CDR2 SVGAGI. This CDR3 is 15 amino acids long. The V end was cut by 0 bases, the J end by 4 bases, with 12 bases between. The CDR3 loop is CASSYSDTGRTEAFF. In nucleotides, the CDR3 is TGTGCCAGCAGTTACTCGGATACGGGTCGCACTGAAGCTTTCTTT.

The gene calls are TRBV11-3 and TRBJ2-7; TRBD1 is a possible D gene (6 bases). This CDR3 has 15 amino acids. Germline lookup yields CDR1 SGHNT and CDR2 YENEEA. The V end lost 0 bases, the J end lost 6 bases, and 15 bases lay between the germline ends. The CDR3 coding sequence is TGTGCCAGCAGCTTAGATCCAGGGGACAACTCCGAGCAGTACTTC. Amino acids: CASSLDPGDNSEQYF.

V gene TRBV11-2 combines with J gene TRBJ2-7; D is possibly TRBD2 (6 bases). The CDR3 is 15 amino acids. V lost 6 bases to trimming and J lost 0 bases, with 15 bases between them. Germline CDR1 is SGHAT and CDR2 is FQNNGV. DNA for the CDR3: TGTGCCAGCAGTTCGCGCATGACTAGCTCCTACGAGCAGTACTTC. Its translation: CASSSRMTSSYEQYF. Based on the CDR3 plus reference TRBV11-2 and TRBJ2-7, the full variable domain is EAGVAQSPRYKIIEKRQSVAFWCNPISGHATLYWYQQILGQGPKLLIQFQNNGVVDDSQLPKDRFSAERLKGVDSTLKIQPAKLEDSAVYLCASSSRMTSSYEQYFGPGTRLTVT.

The chain employs TRBV29-1 and TRBJ2-7; the match to TRBD2 covers 9 bases. Unmatched junction bases numbered 2, after V lost 4 bases and J lost 1 base. Germline CDR1 SQVTM, CDR2 ANQGSEA. The CDR3 extends over 13 amino acids. CDR3 nucleotides: TGCAGCGTTGCTAGCGGGAATTCCTACGAGCAGTACTTC. Amino acids: CSVASGNSYEQYF.

V and J are TRBV12-3 or TRBV12-4 and TRBJ1-2; tentative D call: TRBD1 (6 bases). V shed 2 bases and J shed 5 bases, with 9 bases lying between them. The CDR3 spans 13 residues. CDR3 bases: TGTGCCAGCAGTTTACTCAGGGGTTATGGCTACACCTTC. As protein: CASSLLRGYGYTF.

This clone has a handful of counts. The rearrangement links TRBV12-3 or TRBV12-4 to TRBJ1-2, with TRBD1 matching 9 bases. CDR3 length: 13 amino acids. With 1 base clipped from V and 8 bases from J, the junction kept 2 bases outside the gene matches. This CDR3 reads CASSLGTGEGYTF. CDR3 DNA sequence: TGTGCCAGCAGTTTAGGGACAGGGGAAGGCTACACCTTC.

The chain is built from TRBV12-3 or TRBV12-4 and TRBJ2-1, with TRBD1 matching over 9 bases. This CDR3 contains 12 residues. V was pared by 7 bases and J by 14 bases, with 9 bases of the junction left unmatched. CDR3 bases: TGTGCCAGCAAACCGGGGACAGGGCCTGAGTTCTTC. Translated, it gives CASKPGTGPEFF.

Here the CDR3 reads CASSLGTGGTGELFF. The CDR3 DNA is TGCGCCAGCAGCTTGGGGACAGGGGGCACCGGGGAGCTGTTTTTT. The chain combines TRBV5-1 with TRBJ2-2, with 10 bases that match TRBD1. With V trimmed by 0 bases and J by 4 bases, 0 bases remained unmatched. Germline CDR1 and CDR2: SGHRS and YFSETQ. CDR3 size: 15 residues.

The chain recombines TRBV10-1 with TRBJ2-1, with 12 bases identical to TRBD1. Looked up from germline, CDR1 is WNHNN and CDR2 is SYGVQD (reference sequence). V shed 3 bases and J 10 bases; nucleotides not matched to a gene: 10. The CDR3 totals 16 residues. The CDR3 DNA follows: TGCGCCAGCAGTGAAAGGGGGACAGGGGGCGAAATGGAGCAGTTCTTC. Its protein is CASSERGTGGEMEQFF.

The rearrangement links TRBV6-4 to TRBJ2-7, with D unresolved. The germline V gene has CDR1 MRHNA and CDR2 SNTAGT. There are 13 residues in the CDR3. V gave up 1 base and J gave up 0 bases, with 4 bases separating them. The CDR3 nucleotides read TGTGCCAGCAGTGACTACTGCTCCTACGAGCAGTACTTC. It codes for CASSDYCSYEQYF.

The chain combines TRBV5-1 with TRBJ2-1; no clear D. Looked up from germline, CDR1 is SGHRS and CDR2 is YFSETQ. Trimming removed 3 bases from V and 8 bases from J, with 18 bases in between. The CDR3 has 15 amino acids. CDR3 DNA: TGCGCCAGCAGCTCCGACTGGGTCAATCGGTATGAGCAGTTCTTC. Translation gives CASSSDWVNRYEQFF. Using reference TRBV5-1 and TRBJ2-1 for the parts outside the CDR3, the full variable domain is KAGVTQTPRYLIKTRGQQVTLSCSPISGHRSVSWYQQTPGQGLQFLFEYFSETQRNKGNFPGRFSGRQFSNSRSEMNVSTLELGDSALYLCASSSDWVNRYEQFFGPGTRLTVL.

The V and J genes are TRBV5-1 and TRBJ2-1, with TRBD1 as a possible D gene (6 bases). The length of the CDR3 is 15 residues. Per the germline V gene, CDR1 is SGHRS and CDR2 is YFSETQ. V was trimmed by 0 bases and J by 3 bases, leaving 10 bases between them. In DNA form, the CDR3 reads TGCGCCAGCAGCTTGGTCCCAGGGGTCTACAATGAGCAGTTCTTC. Encoded protein: CASSLVPGVYNEQFF.

The chain combines TRBV19 with TRBJ1-4, with D possibly matching TRBD1 (6 bases). This CDR3 has 15 amino acids. V was cut by 4 bases and J by 1 base, with 10 bases left in between. The germline gives CDR1 LNHDA, CDR2 SQIVND (reference sequence). In DNA, the CDR3 is TGTGCCAGTAGTACCGGGACACAAACTAATGAAAAACTGTTTTTT. Its protein product is CASSTGTQTNEKLFF.

The rearrangement uses TRBV21-1 and TRBJ2-6; TRBD2, the table's D call, was not compared with the DNA. TRBV21-1 has pseudogene status. This CDR3 region has 20 residues. CDR3 in DNA: TGTGCCAGCAGCAAAGGGAGGTTGGGGTTTCAGGGACTTGGGGCCAACGTCCTGACTTTC. Its protein is CASSKGRLGFQGLGANVLTF.

The CDR3 here is CASSEGKGGGYGYTF. CDR3 nucleotide sequence: TGTGCCAGCAGTGAAGGCAAAGGGGGCGGGTATGGCTACACCTTC. The V and J genes are TRBV6-1 and TRBJ1-2; TRBD1 matches 7 bases. CDR3 length equals 15 residues. V shed 1 base and J 5 bases; nucleotides not matched to a gene: 7. Germline lookup yields CDR1 MNHNS and CDR2 SASEGT.

The chain links TRBV9 to TRBJ2-7, with 7 bases aligning to TRBD1. CDR3 length: 15 residues. The V segment lost 4 bases and the J segment 2 bases; nucleotides outside the gene matches: 9. Germline CDR1 and CDR2: SGDLS and YYNGEE. The CDR3 region is CASSPQTGFAYEQYF. The CDR3 nucleotides are TGTGCCAGCAGCCCCCAGACAGGGTTCGCCTACGAGCAGTACTTC.

This sequence joins TRBV2 and TRBJ2-1, with 11 bases lining up with TRBD2. The CDR3 is 15 amino acids. The V and J ends lost 6 bases and 2 bases, in that order; junction bases with no gene match: 3. CDR1 SNHLY and CDR2 FYNNEI come from the germline V gene. CDR3 residues: CASRGTSGTYNEQFF. As DNA, the CDR3 is TGTGCCAGCAGGGGGACTAGCGGAACCTACAATGAGCAGTTCTTC. Filled out from reference TRBV2 and TRBJ2-1, the complete variable domain reads EPEVTQTPSHQVTQMGQEVILRCVPISNHLYFYWYRQILGQKVEFLVSFYNNEISEKSEIFDDQFSVERPDGSNFTLKIRSTKLEDSAMYFCASRGTSGTYNEQFFGPGTRLTVL.

The V call is TRBV5-1, the J call TRBJ1-1, with D unresolved. The germline gives CDR1 SGHRS, CDR2 YFSETQ. Trimming left V 4 bases short and J 6 bases short, with 19 bases between. The CDR3 has 15 amino acids. The CDR3 here is CASSKVRLNLAEAFF. The CDR3 DNA follows: TGCGCCAGCAGCAAAGTCAGGTTAAATTTGGCTGAAGCTTTCTTT.

V is TRBV6-1 and J is TRBJ2-4; D perhaps matches TRBD1 (5 bases). The germline V gene encodes CDR1 MNHNS and CDR2 SASEGT. Trimming shortened V by 3 bases and J by 1 base, and 13 bases separated the two germline ends. This CDR3 has 16 residues. The DNA for the CDR3 is TGTGCCAGCAGTGACCGTTCAGGGCCCGCCAAAAACATTCAGTACTTC. Its protein product is CASSDRSGPAKNIQYF.

This rearrangement joins TRBV5-1 to TRBJ1-2; 8 positions agree with TRBD1. CDR1 and CDR2 (germline): SGHRS, YFSETQ. The CDR3 covers 16 residues. The ends lost 4 bases at V and 2 bases at J; junction bases unmatched: 10. The CDR3 is CASSAAPQGANYGYTF. The CDR3, as DNA: TGCGCCAGCAGCGCGGCCCCCCAGGGGGCGAACTATGGCTACACCTTC.

Written as DNA, the CDR3 is TGTGCCAGCAGCGTCGGGACTACCGAGAATGAGCAGTTCTTC. This gives the protein CASSVGTTENEQFF. The chain recombines TRBV9 with TRBJ2-1; 7 nucleotides line up with TRBD2. The CDR3 consists of 14 residues. Trimming removed 2 bases from V and 7 bases from J; junction bases left unmatched: 6. The V gene's germline CDR1 is SGDLS and CDR2 YYNGEE. The whole variable domain, filled in from reference TRBV9 and TRBJ2-1, reads DSGVTQTPKHLITATGQRVTLRCSPRSGDLSVYWYQQSLDQGLQFLIQYYNGEERAKGNILERFSAQQFPDLHSELNLSSLELGDSALYFCASSVGTTENEQFFGPGTRLTVL.